This T cell receptor (beta chain) was documented in a study of T cell responses to AZD1222 COVID-19 vaccine. Germline CDR1 SGHNT, CDR2 YYREEE (reference sequence). V was trimmed by 0 bases and J by 4 bases, leaving 10 bases between them. There are 14 residues in the CDR3. Libraries were prepared by immunoSEQ multiplex PCR; TCRdb keeps only in-frame clonotypes and omits some of them. The sample gives 150,000 or so clones, approximately 90% of which show up once; about 4.2% is in the top ten. This sample comprised peripheral blood, obtained on day 0 of AZD1222 vaccination. The chain links TRBV5-4 to TRBJ2-5; D call uncertain. The receptor was derived from an adult in good health. In DNA form, the CDR3 reads TGTGCCAGCAGCTTGGCCGGTATAGGAGAGACCCAGTACTTC. Its protein product is CASSLAGIGETQYF.